A single sample gave rise to the 25 T cell receptor beta chains below, sequenced in a study of blood T cell repertoires in COVID-19. Method: immunoSEQ multiplex PCR; TCRdb's copy keeps in-frame clones and lacks some. This sample carries fewer than 90,000 clones, roughly 90% of them seen once, and the ten largest clones take around 14%. The sample consisted of peripheral blood. The receptors stem from a male donor with acute or convalescent COVID-19.

The DNA of the CDR3 is TGTGCCAGCAGTTACTCGGGGACAAGCCTAGAGTGGCCCCAGCATTTT. It codes for CASSYSGTSLEWPQHF. The J gene is TRBJ1-5, the V gene TRBV6-5; D perhaps matches TRBD1 (6 bases). Germline V lookup: CDR1 MNHEY, CDR2 SVGAGI. Trimming pared 0 bases from V and 9 bases from J, leaving 18 bases between. This CDR3 is built from 16 residues.

This clone was observed once. The chain links TRBV3-1 (or the pseudogene TRBV3-2) to TRBJ2-7; 8 nucleotides agree with TRBD1. Germline-derived CDR1 and CDR2 are LGHDT and YNNKEL (reference sequence). V dropped 3 bases and J dropped 1; count of bases not matched to a gene: 5. This CDR3 comprises 15 residues. The DNA of the CDR3 is TGTGCCAGCAGCCACAACCGACAGGGGTCCTACGAGCAGTACTTC. Translating gives CASSHNRQGSYEQYF.

The chain employs TRBV4-1 and TRBJ1-2; maybe TRBD1 (6 bases). The CDR3 has 17 residues. V lost 0 bases, J lost 4 bases, and 18 bases lay in between. Germline V gene lookup returns CDR1 MGHRA and CDR2 YSYEKL. CDR3 residues: CASSQELLQGNSYGYTF. CDR3 coding DNA: TGCGCCAGCAGCCAAGAGCTACTTCAGGGGAATTCCTATGGCTACACCTTC.

This clone was detected only a few times. V usage is TRBV7-2 and J usage is TRBJ1-5, with TRBD1 as a possible D gene (5 bases). V was cut by 5 bases and J by 4 bases, with 18 bases left in between. The CDR3 loop spans 16 amino acids. The germline V gene has CDR1 SGHTA and CDR2 FQGNSA. The CDR3 nucleotides are TGTGCCAGCAGCCTTCAGACAGTCTTGGCGAATCAGCCCCAGCATTTT. Amino acid sequence: CASSLQTVLANQPQHF.

This chain joins TRBV20-1 and TRBJ1-5; a weak D match, TRBD1 (6 bases). This CDR3 has 14 amino acids. CDR1 and CDR2 from the germline V gene are DFQATT and SNEGSKA (reference sequence). V was shortened by 3 bases and J by 4 bases, with 13 bases between the two germline ends. CDR3 in amino acids: CSASGRGANQPQHF. CDR3 coding DNA: TGCAGTGCTAGTGGGCGGGGGGCGAATCAGCCCCAGCATTTT.

This chain uses TRBV5-4 with TRBJ1-5; the match to TRBD1 covers 9 bases. The CDR3 spans 14 residues. Per germline, CDR1 SGHNT and CDR2 YYREEE (reference sequence). Germline trimming cut 4 bases from V and 6 bases from J; bases unmatched to any gene: 5. The CDR3 nucleotides read TGTGCCAGCAGCCGACAGGGGGAACCTCAGCCCCAGCATTTT. It specifies CASSRQGEPQPQHF. Full variable domain (missing parts from reference TRBV5-4 and TRBJ1-5): ETGVTQSPTHLIKTRGQQVTLRCSSQSGHNTVSWYQQALGQGPQFIFQYYREEENGRGNFPPRFSGLQFPNYSSELNVNALELDDSALYLCASSRQGEPQPQHFGDGTRLSIL.

The table lists this clone with a count of one. The chain joins TRBV7-3 to TRBJ2-6; 12 bases line up with TRBD1. V lost 4 bases to trimming and J lost 2 bases; unmatched junction nucleotides: 6. Germline loops: CDR1 SGHTA, CDR2 FQGTGA. The CDR3 sequence is 18 residues long. CDR3 nucleotides: TGTGCCAGCAGCTCTCCGGGACAGGGGGCTGCTGGGGCCAACGTCCTGACTTTC. Protein product: CASSSPGQGAAGANVLTF.

This clone is a singleton in its sample. The J gene is TRBJ2-7, the V gene TRBV2, with 7 bases lining up with TRBD1. The CDR3 has 12 amino acids. Trimming at V came to 4 bases and at J to 5 bases, leaving 2 bases not matched to a gene. Germline loops: CDR1 SNHLY, CDR2 FYNNEI. CDR3 DNA sequence: TGTGCCAGCAGTGGGGACAGCGACGAGCAGTACTTC. Its translation is CASSGDSDEQYF. The whole variable domain, filled in from reference TRBV2 and TRBJ2-7, reads EPEVTQTPSHQVTQMGQEVILRCVPISNHLYFYWYRQILGQKVEFLVSFYNNEISEKSEIFDDQFSVERPDGSNFTLKIRSTKLEDSAMYFCASSGDSDEQYFGPGTRLTVT.

V gene TRBV30 combines with J gene TRBJ1-6; D unresolved. Trimming removed 3 bases at V and 7 bases at J, with 16 bases between. CDR1 and CDR2 (germline): GTSNPN, SVGIG (reference sequence). CDR3 length: 15 amino acids. The CDR3, as DNA: TGTGCCTGGAGCCCCAAGCGAGGGAACAATTCACCCCTCCACTTT. As protein: CAWSPKRGNNSPLHF.

The J gene is TRBJ2-5, the V gene TRBV11-1; TRBD1 agrees at 8 bases. There are 13 residues in the CDR3. Germline CDR1 SGHAT, CDR2 FQDESV (reference sequence). The V and J ends lost 6 bases and 5 bases, in that order; junction bases with no gene match: 5. The CDR3 region is CASRPTGVETQYF. The CDR3 DNA reads as TGTGCCAGCAGACCGACAGGGGTGGAGACCCAGTACTTC. The whole variable domain, remainder taken from reference TRBV11-1 and TRBJ2-5, is EAEVAQSPRYKITEKSQAVAFWCDPISGHATLYWYRQILGQGPELLVQFQDESVVDDSQLPKDRFSAERLKGVDSTLKIQPAELGDSAMYLCASRPTGVETQYFGPGTRLLVL.

The CDR3 sequence: CASSPTAGEKLFF. The CDR3 bases are TGTGCCAGCAGCCCTACCGCAGGAGAAAAACTGTTTTTT. V usage is TRBV12-3 or TRBV12-4 and J usage is TRBJ1-4; D gene ambiguous. The CDR3 consists of 13 residues. Trimming took off 6 bases at V and 8 bases at J, with 13 bases between the two ends.

The chain links TRBV9 to TRBJ1-3; D is unclear. In germline, CDR1 is SGDLS, CDR2 YYNGEE. The CDR3 covers 15 residues. The V and J ends lost 0 bases and 0 bases respectively, with 7 bases between them. The CDR3 sequence: CASSVEESSGNTIYF. The DNA for the CDR3 is TGTGCCAGCAGCGTAGAGGAGAGCTCTGGAAACACCATATATTTT.

This sequence joins TRBV2 and TRBJ2-5; TRBD1 aligns across 8 bases. V lost 6 bases, J lost 1 base, and 7 bases stayed unmatched. Germline loops: CDR1 SNHLY, CDR2 FYNNEI. CDR3 size: 15 residues. CDR3 coding DNA: TGTGCCAGCAGCGCACCCGGGACAGGCCAAGAGACCCAGTACTTC. Translating gives CASSAPGTGQETQYF.

The chain recombines TRBV19 with TRBJ2-3, with 9 bases fitting TRBD1. This CDR3 comprises 16 residues. V lost 7 bases and J lost 3; bases outside the gene matches: 11. CDR1 LNHDA and CDR2 SQIVND come from the germline V gene (reference sequence). The CDR3 nucleotides are TGTGCCAGTAAACCACTGACAGGGGGTAGGACAGATACGCAGTATTTT. Its translation: CASKPLTGGRTDTQYF. Variable domain in full (rest from reference TRBV19 and TRBJ2-3): DGGITQSPKYLFRKEGQNVTLSCEQNLNHDAMYWYRQDPGQGLRLIYYSQIVNDFQKGDIAEGYSVSREKKESFPLTVTSAQKNPTAFYLCASKPLTGGRTDTQYFGPGTRLTVL.

V gene TRBV6-2 or TRBV6-3 combines with J gene TRBJ2-1, with a possible D match to TRBD1 (6 bases). Between the trimmed V and J ends, which lost 7 bases and 2 bases, there was a span of 24 bases. The CDR3 is made up of 18 amino acids. Germline-derived CDR1 and CDR2 are MNHEY and SVGEGT. CDR3 coding DNA: TGTGCCAGCACCCCCAGGGGCCATTCGGGACCGACCTACAATGAGCAGTTCTTC. Protein product: CASTPRGHSGPTYNEQFF.

The chain links TRBV19 to TRBJ2-1; 9 positions agree with TRBD2. The CDR3 sequence is 13 residues long. V lost 4 bases to trimming and J lost 6 bases; unmatched junction nucleotides: 1. Germline V gene sequence: CDR1 LNHDA, CDR2 SQIVND (reference sequence). The CDR3 region has the DNA TGTGCCAGTAGTACACTAGCGGGCAATGAGCAGTTCTTC. Protein product: CASSTLAGNEQFF.

The rearrangement joins TRBV16 to TRBJ1-2; the match to TRBD1 covers 9 bases. This CDR3 has 14 residues. The germline V gene encodes CDR1 KGHSY and CDR2 FQNENV. The ends lost 3 bases at V and 4 bases at J; junction bases unmatched: 3. Here the CDR3 reads CASSQSQGAYGYTF. CDR3 in DNA: TGTGCCAGCAGCCAGTCACAGGGGGCCTATGGCTACACCTTC.

This clone is a singleton in its sample. V usage is TRBV3-1 (or the pseudogene TRBV3-2) and J usage is TRBJ1-1; a weak D match, TRBD1 (5 bases). Trimming stripped 4 bases from V and 6 bases from J, with 15 bases between. Germline loops: CDR1 LGHDT, CDR2 YNNKEL (reference sequence). CDR3 size: 14 residues. The CDR3 reads CASSLNVGGPEAFF. CDR3 nucleotides: TGTGCCAGCAGCCTCAATGTGGGGGGACCTGAAGCTTTCTTT.

This sequence joins TRBV6-4 and TRBJ2-1, with TRBD2 identical over 12 bases. CDR3 length: 15 residues. The V segment lost 4 bases and the J segment 9 bases; nucleotides outside the gene matches: 7. Germline CDR1 is MRHNA and CDR2 is SNTAGT. CDR3 in amino acids: CASSVTSGGVGEQFF. DNA of the CDR3: TGTGCCAGCAGTGTGACTAGCGGGGGAGTAGGTGAGCAGTTCTTC.

The chain couples TRBV5-4 to TRBJ2-5; a possible D gene is TRBD2 (8 bases). Trimming cost V 7 bases and J 5 bases, with 18 bases left between them. CDR1 and CDR2 from the germline V gene are SGHNT and YYREEE (reference sequence). This CDR3 spans 14 amino acids. CDR3 nucleotide sequence: TGTGCCAGCGGGAGCGGGGGCAGGGGGGAGACCCAGTACTTC. Protein: CASGSGGRGETQYF.

The J gene is TRBJ1-4, the V gene TRBV11-2; 8 bases are a match to TRBD1. The V gene's germline CDR1 is SGHAT and CDR2 FQNNGV. Trimming cost V 7 bases and J 7 bases; bases outside gene matches: 11. This CDR3 comprises 15 residues. This CDR3 reads CASNPGQGRGEKLFF. The CDR3 nucleotides read TGTGCCAGCAACCCAGGACAGGGCCGGGGTGAAAAACTGTTTTTT.

This clone was seen a single time. This chain links TRBV5-1 with TRBJ2-5; the D gene is possibly TRBD1 (6 bases). Trimming removed 4 bases at V and 7 bases at J, with 17 bases between. CDR3 length: 14 residues. Per germline, CDR1 SGHRS and CDR2 YFSETQ. The CDR3 DNA sequence: TGCGCCAGCAGCGCGGACAGAACCTTGGGGACCCAGTACTTC. Its translation is CASSADRTLGTQYF.

The chain uses TRBV12-3 or TRBV12-4 and TRBJ2-1, with D tentatively TRBD1 (5 bases). The CDR3 sequence is 13 residues long. Trimming took off 5 bases at V and 8 bases at J, with 13 bases between the two ends. CDR3 residues: CASSPSLGHEQFF. The DNA for the CDR3 is TGTGCCAGCAGTCCCTCTTTGGGGCATGAGCAGTTCTTC.

This chain connects TRBV11-1 to TRBJ2-1; D unclear. CDR3 length: 13 residues. In germline, CDR1 is SGHAT, CDR2 FQDESV (reference sequence). Trimming shortened V by 6 bases and J by 7 bases, and 13 bases separated the two germline ends. The CDR3 DNA reads TGTGCCAGCAGTTCTCTTCGCGAAAATGAGCAGTTCTTC. As protein: CASSSLRENEQFF.

The rearrangement uses TRBV6-5 and TRBJ2-7; D might be TRBD1 (6 bases). This CDR3 comprises 14 residues. Trimming removed 6 bases at V and 7 bases at J, with 19 bases between. Germline-derived CDR1 and CDR2 are MNHEY and SVGAGI. CDR3 region: CASRPTGRGVEQYF. CDR3 coding DNA: TGTGCCAGCAGACCCACCGGCAGGGGAGTGGAGCAGTACTTC.